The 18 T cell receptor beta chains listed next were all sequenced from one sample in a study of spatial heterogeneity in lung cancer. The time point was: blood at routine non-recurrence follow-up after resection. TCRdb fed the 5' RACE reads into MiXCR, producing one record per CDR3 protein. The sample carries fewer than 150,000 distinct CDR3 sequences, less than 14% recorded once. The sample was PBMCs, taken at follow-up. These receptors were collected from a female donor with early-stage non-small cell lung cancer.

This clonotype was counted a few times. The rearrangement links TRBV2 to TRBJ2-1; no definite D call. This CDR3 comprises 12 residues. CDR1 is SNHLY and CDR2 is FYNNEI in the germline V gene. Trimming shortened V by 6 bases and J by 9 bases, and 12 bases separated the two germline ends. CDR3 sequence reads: CASRDDGLEQFF. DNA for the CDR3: TGTGCCAGCAGGGATGACGGGCTTGAGCAGTTCTTC. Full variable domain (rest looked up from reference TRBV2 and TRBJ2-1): EPEVTQTPSHQVTQMGQEVILRCVPISNHLYFYWYRQILGQKVEFLVSFYNNEISEKSEIFDDQFSVERPDGSNFTLKIRSTKLEDSAMYFCASRDDGLEQFFGPGTRLTVL.

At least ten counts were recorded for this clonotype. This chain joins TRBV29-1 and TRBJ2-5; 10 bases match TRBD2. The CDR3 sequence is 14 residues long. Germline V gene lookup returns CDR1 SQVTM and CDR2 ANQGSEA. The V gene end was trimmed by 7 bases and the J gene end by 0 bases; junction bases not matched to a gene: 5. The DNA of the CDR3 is TGCAGCGCCGAACTAGCGGGACACCAAGAGACCCAGTACTTC. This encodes CSAELAGHQETQYF.

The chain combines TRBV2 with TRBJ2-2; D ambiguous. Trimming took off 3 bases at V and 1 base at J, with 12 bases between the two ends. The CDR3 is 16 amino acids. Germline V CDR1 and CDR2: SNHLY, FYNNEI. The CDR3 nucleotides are TGTGCCAGCAGTGAGAGCCGAACTGGGAACACCGGGGAGCTGTTTTTT. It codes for CASSESRTGNTGELFF.

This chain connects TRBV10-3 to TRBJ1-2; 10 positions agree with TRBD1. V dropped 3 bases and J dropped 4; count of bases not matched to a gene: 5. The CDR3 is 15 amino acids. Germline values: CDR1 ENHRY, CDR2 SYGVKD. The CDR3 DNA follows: TGTGCCATCAGTGACAGGGACAGGGGCCTCTATGGCTACACCTTC. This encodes CAISDRDRGLYGYTF.

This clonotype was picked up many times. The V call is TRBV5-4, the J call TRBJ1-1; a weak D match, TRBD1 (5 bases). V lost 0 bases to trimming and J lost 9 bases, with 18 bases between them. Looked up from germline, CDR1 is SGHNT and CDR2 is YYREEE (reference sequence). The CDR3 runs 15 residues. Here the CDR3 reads CASSLGGNVGTQAFF. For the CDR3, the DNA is TGTGCCAGCAGCTTGGGCGGAAATGTGGGGACGCAAGCTTTCTTT.

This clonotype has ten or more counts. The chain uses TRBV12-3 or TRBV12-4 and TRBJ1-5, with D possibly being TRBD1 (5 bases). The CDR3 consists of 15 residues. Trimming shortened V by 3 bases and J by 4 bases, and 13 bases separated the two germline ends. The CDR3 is CASSFDSGENQPQHF. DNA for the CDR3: TGTGCCAGCAGTTTCGACAGTGGTGAGAATCAGCCCCAGCATTTT.

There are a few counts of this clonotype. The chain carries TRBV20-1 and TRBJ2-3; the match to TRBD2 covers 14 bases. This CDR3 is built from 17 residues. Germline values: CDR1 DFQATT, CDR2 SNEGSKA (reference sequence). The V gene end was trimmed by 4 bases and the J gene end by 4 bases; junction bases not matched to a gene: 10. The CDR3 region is CSATSWTSGRSADTQYF. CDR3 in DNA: TGCAGTGCTACCAGTTGGACTAGCGGGAGGTCCGCAGATACGCAGTATTTT.

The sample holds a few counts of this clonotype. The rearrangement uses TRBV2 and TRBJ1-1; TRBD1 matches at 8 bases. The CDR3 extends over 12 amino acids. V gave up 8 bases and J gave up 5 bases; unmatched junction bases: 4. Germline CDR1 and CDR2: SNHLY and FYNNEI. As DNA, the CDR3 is TGTGCCAGCGCGGGGACAGGAACTGAAGCTTTCTTT. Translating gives CASAGTGTEAFF.

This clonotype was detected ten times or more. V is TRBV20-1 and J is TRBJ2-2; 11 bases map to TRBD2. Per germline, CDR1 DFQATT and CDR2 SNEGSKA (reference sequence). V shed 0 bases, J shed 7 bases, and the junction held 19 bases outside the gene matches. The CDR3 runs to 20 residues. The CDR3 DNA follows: TGCAGTGCTAGAGAATATTTCTCCGGATCTAGCGGGAGGTACAGCGGGGAGCTGTTTTTT. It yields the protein CSAREYFSGSSGRYSGELFF.

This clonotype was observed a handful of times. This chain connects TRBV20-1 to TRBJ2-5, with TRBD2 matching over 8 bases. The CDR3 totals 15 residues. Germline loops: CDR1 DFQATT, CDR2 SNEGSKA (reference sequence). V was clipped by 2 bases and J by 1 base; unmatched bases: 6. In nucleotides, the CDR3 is TGCAGTGCTAGAAACGGGAGGGCCGTCCAAGAGACCCAGTACTTC. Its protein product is CSARNGRAVQETQYF.

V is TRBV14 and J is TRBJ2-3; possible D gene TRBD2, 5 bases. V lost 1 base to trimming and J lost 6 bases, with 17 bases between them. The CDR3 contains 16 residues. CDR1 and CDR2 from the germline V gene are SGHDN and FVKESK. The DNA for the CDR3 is TGTGCCAGCAGCCAAGCCTCCCCCCGACTAACCGATACGCAGTATTTT. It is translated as CASSQASPRLTDTQYF.

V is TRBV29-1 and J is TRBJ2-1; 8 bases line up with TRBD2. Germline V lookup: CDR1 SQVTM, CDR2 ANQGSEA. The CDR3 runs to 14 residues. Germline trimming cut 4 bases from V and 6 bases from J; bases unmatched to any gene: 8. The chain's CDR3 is CSVANGGGGNEQFF. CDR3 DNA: TGCAGCGTTGCTAACGGGGGGGGTGGCAATGAGCAGTTCTTC.

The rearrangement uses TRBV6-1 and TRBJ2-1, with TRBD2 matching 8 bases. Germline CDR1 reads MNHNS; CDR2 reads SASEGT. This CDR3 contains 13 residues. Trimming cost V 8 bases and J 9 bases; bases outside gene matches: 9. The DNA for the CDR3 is TGTGCCAGCGGGGCCAGCGGGAGTACTGAGCAGTTCTTC. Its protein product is CASGASGSTEQFF.

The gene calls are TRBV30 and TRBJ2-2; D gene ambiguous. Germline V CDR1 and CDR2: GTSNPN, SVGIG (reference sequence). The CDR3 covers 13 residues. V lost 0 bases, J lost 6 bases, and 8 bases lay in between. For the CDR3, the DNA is TGTGCCTGGAGTGTATCCCATCCCGGGGAGCTGTTTTTT. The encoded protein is CAWSVSHPGELFF.

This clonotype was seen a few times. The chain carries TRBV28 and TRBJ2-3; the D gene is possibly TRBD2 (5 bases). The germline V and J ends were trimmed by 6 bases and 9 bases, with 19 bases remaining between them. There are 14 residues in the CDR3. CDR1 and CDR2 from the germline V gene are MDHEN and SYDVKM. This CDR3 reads CASSPGGSSGTQYF. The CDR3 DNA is TGTGCCAGCAGCCCCGGCGGCAGTTCGGGGACGCAGTATTTT.

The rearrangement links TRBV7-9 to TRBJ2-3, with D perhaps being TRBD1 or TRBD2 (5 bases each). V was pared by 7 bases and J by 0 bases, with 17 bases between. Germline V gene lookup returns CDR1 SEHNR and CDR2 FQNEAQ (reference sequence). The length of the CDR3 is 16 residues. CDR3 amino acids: CASTKTVGVSTDTQYF. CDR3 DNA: TGTGCCAGCACGAAGACAGTGGGGGTTAGCACAGATACGCAGTATTTT. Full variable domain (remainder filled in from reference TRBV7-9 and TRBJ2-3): DTGVSQNPRHKITKRGQNVTFRCDPISEHNRLYWYRQTLGQGPEFLTYFQNEAQLEKSRLLSDRFSAERPKGSFSTLEIQRTEQGDSAMYLCASTKTVGVSTDTQYFGPGTRLTVL.

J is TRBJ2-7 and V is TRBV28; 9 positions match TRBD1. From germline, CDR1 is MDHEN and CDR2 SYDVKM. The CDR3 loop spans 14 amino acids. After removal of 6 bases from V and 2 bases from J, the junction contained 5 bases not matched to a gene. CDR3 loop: CASSNRGPTYEQYF. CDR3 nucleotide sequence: TGTGCCAGCAGCAACAGGGGGCCCACCTACGAGCAGTACTTC.

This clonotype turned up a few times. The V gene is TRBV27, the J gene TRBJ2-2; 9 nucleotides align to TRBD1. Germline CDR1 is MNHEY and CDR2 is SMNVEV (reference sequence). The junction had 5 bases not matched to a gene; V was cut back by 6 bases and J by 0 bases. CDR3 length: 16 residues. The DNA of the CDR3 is TGTGCCAGCAGCCGACAGGGGGTAACGAACACCGGGGAGCTGTTTTTT. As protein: CASSRQGVTNTGELFF.